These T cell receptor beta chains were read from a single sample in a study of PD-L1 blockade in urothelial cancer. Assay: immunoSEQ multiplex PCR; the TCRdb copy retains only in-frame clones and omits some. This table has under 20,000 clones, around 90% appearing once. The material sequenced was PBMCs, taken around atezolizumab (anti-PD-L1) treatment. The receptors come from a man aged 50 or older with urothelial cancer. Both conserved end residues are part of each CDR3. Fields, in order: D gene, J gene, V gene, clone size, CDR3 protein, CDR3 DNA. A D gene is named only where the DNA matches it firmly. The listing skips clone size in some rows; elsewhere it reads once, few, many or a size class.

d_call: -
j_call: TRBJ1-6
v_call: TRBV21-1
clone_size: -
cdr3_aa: CASSKETGQSSYNSPLHF
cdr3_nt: TGTGCCAGCAGCAAAGAAACAGGGCAAAGCTCCTATAATTCACCCCTCCACTTT

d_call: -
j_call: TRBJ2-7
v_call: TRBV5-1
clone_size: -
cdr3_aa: CASSLGIHEQYF
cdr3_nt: TGCGCCAGCAGCTTGGGTATCCACGAGCAGTACTTC

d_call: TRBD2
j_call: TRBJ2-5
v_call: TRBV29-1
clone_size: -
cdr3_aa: CSLLGLAGGGETQYF
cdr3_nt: TGCAGCTTGTTAGGACTAGCGGGAGGAGGAGAGACCCAGTACTTC

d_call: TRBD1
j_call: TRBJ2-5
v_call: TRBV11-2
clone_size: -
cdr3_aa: CASSLVGQGEETQYF
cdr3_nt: TGTGCCAGCAGCTTAGTGGGACAGGGAGAAGAGACCCAGTACTTC

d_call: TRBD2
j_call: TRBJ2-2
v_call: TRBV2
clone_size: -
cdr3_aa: CASRGGLAGGGRTGELFF
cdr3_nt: TGTGCCAGCAGAGGGGGACTAGCGGGAGGGGGTCGCACCGGGGAGCTGTTTTTT

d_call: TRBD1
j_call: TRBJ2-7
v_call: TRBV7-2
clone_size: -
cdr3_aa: CASSSRTGGSYEQYF
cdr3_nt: TGTGCCAGCAGCTCAAGGACAGGGGGCTCCTACGAGCAGTACTTC

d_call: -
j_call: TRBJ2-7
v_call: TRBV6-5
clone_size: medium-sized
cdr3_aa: CASSFRQATRYEQYF
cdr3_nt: TGTGCCAGCAGTTTCCGACAGGCAACAAGATACGAGCAGTACTTC

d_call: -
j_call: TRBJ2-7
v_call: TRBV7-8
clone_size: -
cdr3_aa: CASSSHYEQYF
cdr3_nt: TGTGCCAGCAGCTCACATTACGAGCAGTACTTC

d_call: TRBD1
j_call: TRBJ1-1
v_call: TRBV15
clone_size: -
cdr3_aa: CATDLGDRGRVEAFF
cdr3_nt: TGTGCCACCGATTTAGGGGACAGGGGGCGGGTTGAAGCTTTCTTT

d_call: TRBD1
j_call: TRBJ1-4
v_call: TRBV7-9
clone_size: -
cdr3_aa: CASRPGRTGRDEKLFF
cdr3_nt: TGTGCCAGCAGACCCGGTCGGACAGGAAGGGATGAAAAACTGTTTTTT

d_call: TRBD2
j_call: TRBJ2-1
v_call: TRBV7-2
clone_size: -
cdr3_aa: CASSLAPQLAGAGYEQFF
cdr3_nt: TGTGCCAGCAGCTTAGCTCCCCAACTAGCGGGGGCCGGCTATGAGCAGTTCTTC

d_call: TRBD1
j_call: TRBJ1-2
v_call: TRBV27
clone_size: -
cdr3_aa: CASSYTGGNGYTF
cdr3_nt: TGTGCCAGCAGCTATACAGGGGGCAATGGCTACACCTTC

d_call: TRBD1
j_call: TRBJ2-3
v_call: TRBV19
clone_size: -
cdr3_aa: CASSWVTTGGDGTDTQYF
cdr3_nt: TGTGCCAGTAGTTGGGTTACCACAGGGGGCGATGGGACAGATACGCAGTATTTT

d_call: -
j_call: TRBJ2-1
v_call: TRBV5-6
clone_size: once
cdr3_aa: CASSLIGRSYNEQFF
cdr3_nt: TGTGCCAGCAGCTTGATAGGGAGGTCCTACAATGAGCAGTTCTTC

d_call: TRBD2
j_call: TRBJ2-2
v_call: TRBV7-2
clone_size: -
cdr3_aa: CASSTSGSANTGELFF
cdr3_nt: TGTGCCAGCAGCACTAGCGGGAGCGCGAACACCGGGGAGCTGTTTTTT

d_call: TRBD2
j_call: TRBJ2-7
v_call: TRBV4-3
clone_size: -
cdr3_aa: CASSQSGTTSSYEQYF
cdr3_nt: TGCGCCAGCAGCCAAAGTGGGACTACGAGCTCCTACGAGCAGTACTTC

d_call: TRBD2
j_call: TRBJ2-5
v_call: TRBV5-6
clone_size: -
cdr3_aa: CASSFSGTSVAETQYF
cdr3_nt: TGTGCCAGCAGCTTTTCCGGGACTAGCGTGGCTGAGACCCAGTACTTC

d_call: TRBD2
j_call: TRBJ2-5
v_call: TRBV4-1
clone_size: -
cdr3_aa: CASSPRDYGETQYF
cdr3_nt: TGCGCCAGCAGCCCCCGGGACTATGGAGAGACCCAGTACTTC

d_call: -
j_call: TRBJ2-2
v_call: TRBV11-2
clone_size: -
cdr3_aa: CASIQEINTGELFF
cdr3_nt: TGTGCCAGCATACAGGAAATTAACACCGGGGAGCTGTTTTTT

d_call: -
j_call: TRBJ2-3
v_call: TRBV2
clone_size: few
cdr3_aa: CASSEALSVWTVPSTDTQYF
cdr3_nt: TGTGCCAGCAGTGAAGCGTTATCTGTGTGGACAGTTCCTAGCACAGATACGCAGTATTTT

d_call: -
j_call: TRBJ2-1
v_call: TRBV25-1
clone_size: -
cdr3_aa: CASSFRTLKQAPKQFF
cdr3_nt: TGTGCCAGCAGTTTCCGTACACTCAAACAGGCCCCGAAGCAGTTCTTC

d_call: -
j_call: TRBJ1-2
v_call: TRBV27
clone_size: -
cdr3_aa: CASGGFGGYTF
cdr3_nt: TGTGCCAGCGGTGGCTTTGGTGGCTACACCTTC

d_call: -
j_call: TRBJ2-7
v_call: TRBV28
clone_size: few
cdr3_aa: CASSWTESSYEQYF
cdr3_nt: TGTGCCAGCAGTTGGACAGAAAGCTCCTACGAGCAGTACTTC

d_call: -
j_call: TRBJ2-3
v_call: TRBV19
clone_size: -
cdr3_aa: CASSIGLVADTQYF
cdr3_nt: TGTGCCAGTAGTATCGGCCTAGTGGCAGATACGCAGTATTTT

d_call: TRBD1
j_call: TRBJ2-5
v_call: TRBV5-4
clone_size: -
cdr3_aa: CASTLDRDQTQYF
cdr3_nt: TGTGCCAGCACCCTCGACAGGGACCAGACCCAGTACTTC

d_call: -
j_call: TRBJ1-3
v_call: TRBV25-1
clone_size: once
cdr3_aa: CASSELDKYSGNTIYF
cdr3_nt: TGTGCCAGCAGTGAGTTAGATAAATACTCTGGAAACACCATATATTTT

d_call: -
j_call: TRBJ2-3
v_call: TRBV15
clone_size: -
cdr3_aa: CATSSWGDSGGADTQYF
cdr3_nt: TGTGCCACCAGCTCTTGGGGGGACTCCGGCGGGGCAGATACGCAGTATTTT

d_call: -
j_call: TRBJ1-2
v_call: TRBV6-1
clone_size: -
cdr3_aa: CASSGNYGYTF
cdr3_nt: TGTGCCAGTTCGGGAAACTATGGCTACACCTTC

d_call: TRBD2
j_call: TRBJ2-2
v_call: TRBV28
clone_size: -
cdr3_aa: CASTLEAGGITGELFF
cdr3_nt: TGTGCCAGCACGTTGGAGGCGGGAGGAATCACCGGGGAGCTGTTTTTT

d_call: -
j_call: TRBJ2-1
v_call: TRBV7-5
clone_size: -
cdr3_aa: CARSTRGQGYDEQFF
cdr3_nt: TGTGCCAGAAGCACTCGCGGACAGGGCTATGATGAGCAGTTCTTC

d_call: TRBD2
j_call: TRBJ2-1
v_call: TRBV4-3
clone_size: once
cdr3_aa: CASSQAAGAEQFF
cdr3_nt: TGCGCCAGCAGCCAGGCGGCGGGAGCTGAGCAGTTCTTC

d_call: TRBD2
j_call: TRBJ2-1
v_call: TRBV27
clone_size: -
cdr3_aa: CASSLSGLAGGTLYNEQFF
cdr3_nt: TGTGCCAGCAGTTTATCGGGACTAGCGGGAGGTACACTCTACAATGAGCAGTTCTTC

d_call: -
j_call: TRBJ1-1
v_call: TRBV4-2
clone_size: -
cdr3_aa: CASSRARVIKDTEAFF
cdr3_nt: TGTGCCAGCAGCCGAGCCCGGGTCATTAAAGACACTGAAGCTTTCTTT

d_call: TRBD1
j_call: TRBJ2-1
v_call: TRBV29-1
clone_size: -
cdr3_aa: CSVGTGGKNEQFF
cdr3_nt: TGCAGCGTTGGGACAGGGGGGAAGAATGAGCAGTTCTTC

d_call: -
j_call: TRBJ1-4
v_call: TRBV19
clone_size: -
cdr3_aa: CASSIKWWAVEMEKLFF
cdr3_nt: TGTGCCAGTAGTATAAAATGGTGGGCTGTAGAGATGGAAAAACTGTTTTTT

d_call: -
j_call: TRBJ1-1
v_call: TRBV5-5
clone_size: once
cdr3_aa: CASSLAPLLGGTEAFF
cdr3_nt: TGTGCCAGCAGCTTAGCCCCGCTACTAGGCGGGACTGAAGCTTTCTTT

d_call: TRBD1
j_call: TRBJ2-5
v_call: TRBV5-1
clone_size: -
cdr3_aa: CASSLVDRGEETQYF
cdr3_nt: TGCGCCAGCAGCTTGGTGGACAGGGGGGAAGAGACCCAGTACTTC

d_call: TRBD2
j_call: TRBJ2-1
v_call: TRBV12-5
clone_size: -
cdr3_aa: CASGNSPMTSGSSYNEQFF
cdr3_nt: TGTGCTAGTGGCAATTCGCCCATGACTAGCGGGAGCTCCTACAATGAGCAGTTCTTC

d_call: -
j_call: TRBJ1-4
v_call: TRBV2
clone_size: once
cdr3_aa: CASTRGIGEKLFF
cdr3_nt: TGTGCCAGCACTCGGGGGATCGGTGAAAAACTGTTTTTT

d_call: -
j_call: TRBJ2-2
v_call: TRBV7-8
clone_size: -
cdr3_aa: CASSLVWGPNTGELFF
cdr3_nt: TGTGCCAGCAGCTTAGTATGGGGGCCGAACACCGGGGAGCTGTTTTTT

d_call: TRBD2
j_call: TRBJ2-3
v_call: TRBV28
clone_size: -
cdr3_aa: CASRTGGYTDTQYF
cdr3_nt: TGTGCCAGCAGGACGGGGGGGTACACAGATACGCAGTATTTT

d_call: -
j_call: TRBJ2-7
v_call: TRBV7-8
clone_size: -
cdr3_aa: CASSQGGANHEQYF
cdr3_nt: TGTGCCAGCAGCCAAGGGGGGGCGAACCACGAGCAGTACTTC

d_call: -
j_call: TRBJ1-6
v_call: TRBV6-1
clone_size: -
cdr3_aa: CASSESGKGAWSPLHF
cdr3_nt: TGTGCCAGCAGTGAAAGTGGAAAAGGGGCTTGGTCACCCCTCCACTTT

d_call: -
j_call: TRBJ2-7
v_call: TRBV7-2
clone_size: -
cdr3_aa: CASSFAPGASYEQYF
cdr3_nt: TGTGCCAGCAGCTTTGCACCGGGAGCCTCCTACGAGCAGTACTTC

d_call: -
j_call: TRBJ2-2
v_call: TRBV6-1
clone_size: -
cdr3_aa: CASRIARERRELFF
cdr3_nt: TGTGCCAGCAGAATCGCCCGGGAGCGCAGGGAGCTGTTTTTT

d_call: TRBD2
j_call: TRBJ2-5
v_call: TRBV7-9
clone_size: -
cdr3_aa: CASSLSSGGAGGETQYF
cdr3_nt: TGTGCCAGCAGCTTGTCTAGCGGGGGGGCCGGTGGAGAGACCCAGTACTTC

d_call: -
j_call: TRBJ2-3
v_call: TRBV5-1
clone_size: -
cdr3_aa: CASTPGGVTDTQYF
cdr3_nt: TGCGCCAGCACCCCGGGTGGTGTCACAGATACGCAGTATTTT

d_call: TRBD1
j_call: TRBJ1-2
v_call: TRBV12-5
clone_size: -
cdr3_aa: CASAPTGGGYGYTF
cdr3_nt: TGTGCTAGTGCCCCGACAGGGGGCGGGTATGGCTACACCTTC

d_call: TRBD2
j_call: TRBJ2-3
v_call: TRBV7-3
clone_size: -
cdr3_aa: CASSPRLAGIDTQYF
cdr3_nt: TGTGCCAGCAGCCCCCGACTAGCGGGGATAGATACGCAGTATTTT